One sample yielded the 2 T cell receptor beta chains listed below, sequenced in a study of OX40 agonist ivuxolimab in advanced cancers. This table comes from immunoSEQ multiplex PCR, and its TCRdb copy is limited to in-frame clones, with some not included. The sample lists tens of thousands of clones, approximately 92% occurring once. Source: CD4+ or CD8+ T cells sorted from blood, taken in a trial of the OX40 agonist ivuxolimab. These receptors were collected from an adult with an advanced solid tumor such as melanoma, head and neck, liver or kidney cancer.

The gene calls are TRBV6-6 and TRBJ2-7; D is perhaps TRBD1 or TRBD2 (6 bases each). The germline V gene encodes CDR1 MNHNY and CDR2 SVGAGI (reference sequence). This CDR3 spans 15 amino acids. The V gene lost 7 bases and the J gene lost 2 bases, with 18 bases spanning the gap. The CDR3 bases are TGTGCCAGCACCCCATGGGGGGCGGGGACCTACGAGCAGTACTTC. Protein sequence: CASTPWGAGTYEQYF.

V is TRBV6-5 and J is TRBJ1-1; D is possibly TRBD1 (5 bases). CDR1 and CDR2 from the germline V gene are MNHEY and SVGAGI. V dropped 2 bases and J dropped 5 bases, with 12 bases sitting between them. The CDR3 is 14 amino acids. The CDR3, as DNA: TGTGCCAGCAGTTACGTTGGGGGTGGGACTGAAGCTTTCTTT. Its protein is CASSYVGGGTEAFF.